The entry that follows covers one TCR beta chain sequence. Its matching antigen is unknown. The CDR3 contains 14 residues. V dropped 3 bases and J dropped 6; count of bases not matched to a gene: 8. Germline V gene lookup returns CDR1 SGHRS and CDR2 YFSETQ. This specimen belongs to a study of T cell responses to AZD1222 COVID-19 vaccine. TCRdb's copy holds only in-frame clones and misses some; the assay was immunoSEQ multiplex PCR. This sample has approximately 100,000 clones; 75% to 90% occur once, and the top ten carry around 5%. Whole-study findings and limits: Reportedly, close to half of spike-specific TCRs are directed against unmutated variant regions.

The starting material was peripheral blood, obtained on day 0 of AZD1222 vaccination. The J gene is TRBJ2-7, the V gene TRBV5-1, with 8 bases lining up with TRBD1. The TCR sequence derives from an adult in good health. The CDR3 DNA reads TGCGCCAGCAGCTCAGGGACAGGTCCGGGCGAGCAGTACTTC. Its protein product is CASSSGTGPGEQYF.